This TCR beta chain was identified in a study of cytomegalovirus exposure and HLA in healthy donors. The overall study: Out of 398 genotyped donors, about 84% belonged to the Caucasian-associated ancestry cluster. Study outcomes and limitations: Accurate prediction of most subjects' HLA-A and HLA-B alleles from TCR beta sequences was reported. With further analysis later on, most CMV-associated TCR beta chains appeared HLA-restricted.

The CDR3 extends over 14 amino acids. The germline gives CDR1 WSHSY, CDR2 SAAADI. V lost 7 bases and J 0 bases, leaving 12 bases between the germline ends. On this clone itself: Its cognate antigen is unknown.

Use of 60 Vbeta and 13 Jbeta primers characterized the PCR. Libraries were prepared by immunoSEQ multiplex PCR; TCRdb keeps only in-frame clonotypes and omits some of them. The sample records approximately 160,000 clones, 68% being singletons. The clonotype was recovered from a man in his forties or fifties in good health and CMV-seronegative. Specimen: PBMCs. This sequence joins TRBV10-2 and TRBJ1-1, with D perhaps TRBD1 (5 bases). As DNA, the CDR3 is TGCGCCAGCAACAGGCTAAACATGAACACTGAAGCTTTCTTT. It yields the protein CASNRLNMNTEAFF.